This is a list of T cell receptor beta chains from one sample in a study of blood T cell repertoires in COVID-19. Sequencing used immunoSEQ multiplex PCR; TCRdb keeps in-frame clones, though not all of them. The sample shows about 37,000 clones, about 90% of them seen only once. The material sequenced was peripheral blood. The origin of the receptors is a human donor in a cohort sampled during active COVID-19. Both conserved end residues are part of each CDR3. The D gene is left open where the match is weak. The size field is filled for only some rows; it gives once, few, many or a size class.

TRBD1	TRBJ1-1	TRBV27	NA	TGTGCCAGCAGTCAAACAGGGGGCGTTCGTTCTACTGAAGCTTTCTTT	CASSQTGGVRSTEAFF
TRBD1	TRBJ2-7	TRBV18	NA	TGTGCCAGCTCACCTGGTTTAGGACAGGCCTACGAGCAGTACTTC	CASSPGLGQAYEQYF
TRBD2	TRBJ2-7	TRBV28	NA	TGTGCCAGCATCGCGGGAGGTCGTGTCGAGCAGTACTTC	CASIAGGRVEQYF
TRBD1	TRBJ2-7	TRBV7-2	few	TGTGCCAGCAGCTTGGCCGGGACAGGGGCCTACGAGCAGTACTTC	CASSLAGTGAYEQYF
NA	TRBJ1-4	TRBV11-2	NA	TGTGCCAGCAGCTTAGAGAGGGTACCGACTAATGAAAAACTGTTTTTT	CASSLERVPTNEKLFF
NA	TRBJ1-5	TRBV27	few	TGTGCCAGCAGTTTATCTACGGGGGGCAGGGTAAAGGGTCAGCCCCAGCATTTT	CASSLSTGGRVKGQPQHF
TRBD1	TRBJ1-2	TRBV7-6	NA	TGTGCCAGCAGCTTAGGGACAGGGTCGGATGGCTACACCTTC	CASSLGTGSDGYTF
TRBD1	TRBJ1-2	TRBV19	once	TGTGCCAGTAGTCCCCGGGACAGGGGCCTACACGGCTACACCTTC	CASSPRDRGLHGYTF
TRBD1	TRBJ1-5	TRBV5-1	NA	TGCGCCAGCAGCTATAAGTGGAATCGACAGGGACTTAATATGCGCAATCAGCCCCAGCATTTT	CASSYKWNRQGLNMRNQPQHF
TRBD1	TRBJ1-2	TRBV6-5	once	TGTGCCAGCAGAGGGACAGGGCCCCTCTATGGCTACACCTTC	CASRGTGPLYGYTF
TRBD1	TRBJ2-3	TRBV7-6	NA	TGTGCCAGCAGCTTACAACAGGGGCGCACAGATACGCAGTATTTT	CASSLQQGRTDTQYF
NA	TRBJ1-4	TRBV7-2	NA	TGTGCCAGCAGACTACGGGGGGAAAAACTGTTTTTT	CASRLRGEKLFF
TRBD1	TRBJ2-3	TRBV6-5	NA	TGTGCCAGCAGCCCCGGGACAGGGACAGATACGCAGTATTTT	CASSPGTGTDTQYF
TRBD1	TRBJ1-1	TRBV15	NA	TGTGCCACCAGTTTGATTCGACTGACAGGGGGCACTGAAGCTTTCTTT	CATSLIRLTGGTEAFF
TRBD1	TRBJ1-2	TRBV4-2	once	TGTGCCAGCAGCCAAGCCGGGACAGGATTGAGTTCGGGCTACACCTTC	CASSQAGTGLSSGYTF
NA	TRBJ1-2	TRBV30	NA	TGTGCCTGGAGTCTAAGGATAGGGAGAGTACTCTATGGCTACACCTTC	CAWSLRIGRVLYGYTF
TRBD1	TRBJ2-1	TRBV2	NA	TGTGCCAGCAGGTCGGGACAGGGGGCGCTTACTGAGCAGTTCTTC	CASRSGQGALTEQFF
TRBD1	TRBJ2-5	TRBV9	NA	TGTGCCAGCAGCGTTCTTGGGACAGGGACCCAAGAGACCCAGTACTTC	CASSVLGTGTQETQYF
NA	TRBJ2-2	TRBV6-5	NA	TGTGCCAGCAGTCCGAGAATGAACACCGGGGAGCTGTTTTTT	CASSPRMNTGELFF
TRBD1	TRBJ2-1	TRBV16	once	TGTGCCAGCAGCCAATCAGGACAGGGGTTGGATGAGCAGTTCTTC	CASSQSGQGLDEQFF
NA	TRBJ1-2	TRBV5-4	NA	TGTGCCAGCAGCTTTTGGCAGGGGCGCTATGGCTACACCTTC	CASSFWQGRYGYTF
NA	TRBJ2-5	TRBV3-1/TRBV3-2	NA	TGTGCCAGCAGCCAAGGTGGATTTTGGGGGGGCCACCAAGAGACCCAGTACTTC	CASSQGGFWGGHQETQYF